The present TCR beta chain was sequenced within a study of technical replicates of blood from several donors (dated by TCRdb to about 2017). Receptors were amplified or captured by the immunoSEQ multiplex PCR assay. TCRdb retrieved this table from immuneACCESS and kept in-frame rearrangements only. Not all clones are present; in checked studies, unresolved V genes account for under half, and no reason is known for the remainder. Here the sample has approximately 52,000 clones; roughly 86% occur a single time. The top ten clones comprise 5% to 6% of the sample. On this clone itself: The target of this receptor is not known. There are no base qualities to consult, and no much larger clone falls within one base.

The CDR3, from cysteine to phenylalanine, totals 15 residues. The CDR3 DNA has 45 bases and is translated from base 1. V is pared back by 7 bases and J by 2 bases, with 18 bases lying between the germline termini. CDR1 and CDR2 (SGHTA, FQGNSA) derive from the germline V gene. The sequence was collected from a human donor in good health. Some clones in this sample may be carry-over from other donors' samples. Material for sequencing was PBMCs. The rearrangement joined TRBV7-2 to TRBJ2-7; TRBD1 might be the D gene, on 6 matching bases. The nucleotide sequence reads TGTGCCAGCACCATTGGGGTCGGACAGACCTACGAGCAGTACTTC. This translates into CASTIGVGQTYEQYF.